The rows below give T cell receptor beta chains drawn from one sample of a study of shared clonotypes between healthy human individuals. Profiled with immunoSEQ multiplex PCR; TCRdb holds only in-frame clones, not every one. Altogether 2 million to 3 million clones are present, approximately 93% being singletons, with the ten largest covering about 0.38%. The sequencing sample was made of naive CD4+ T cells from PBMCs. The source is a man in his late teens or twenties in good health. Some clones in this sample may be carry-over from other donors' samples. Both conserved end residues are part of each CDR3. D genes are given only for firm matches. Where a row states a size, it is once, few, many or the class of an expanded clone; other rows omit it.

clone_size	v_call	j_call	d_call	cdr3_aa	cdr3_nt
NA	TRBV18	TRBJ1-2	TRBD1	CASSRIRQGYGYTF	TGTGCCAGCTCCCGCATACGACAGGGTTATGGCTACACCTTC
NA	TRBV6-4	TRBJ2-1	TRBD1	CASSRTGVASYNEQFF	TGTGCCAGCAGTAGGACAGGGGTTGCCTCCTACAATGAGCAGTTCTTC
NA	TRBV7-3	TRBJ2-1	TRBD1	CASSLTQTGGLDEQFF	TGTGCCAGCAGCTTAACTCAGACAGGGGGCCTGGATGAGCAGTTCTTC
NA	TRBV28	TRBJ2-7	NA	CASRGGNYEQYF	TGTGCCAGCAGAGGGGGGAACTACGAGCAGTACTTC
once	TRBV11-3	TRBJ2-7	TRBD2	CASSLGLAGLYEQYF	TGTGCCAGCAGCCTAGGACTAGCGGGTTTGTACGAGCAGTACTTC
few	TRBV19	TRBJ1-1	NA	CASSRHGADNTEAFF	TGTGCCAGTAGTCGACACGGGGCAGACAACACTGAAGCTTTCTTT
NA	TRBV28	TRBJ1-2	NA	CASSSTSRNYGYTF	TGTGCCAGCAGTTCGACCTCCCGTAACTATGGCTACACCTTC
NA	TRBV20-1	TRBJ1-4	NA	CSAKREKLFF	TGCAGTGCTAAAAGGGAAAAACTGTTTTTT
once	TRBV9	TRBJ2-2	TRBD2	CASSVVGRVPNTGELFF	TGTGCCAGCAGCGTAGTCGGGAGGGTACCGAACACCGGGGAGCTGTTTTTT
NA	TRBV30	TRBJ2-3	NA	CALQDFTDTQYF	TGTGCCTTGCAAGATTTCACAGATACGCAGTATTTT
few	TRBV6-1	TRBJ1-5	NA	CASSADRSNQPQHF	TGTGCCAGCAGTGCCGACAGGAGCAATCAGCCCCAGCATTTT
NA	TRBV15	TRBJ2-3	NA	CATSRGLGQGTDTQYF	TGTGCCACCAGCAGGGGGCTGGGGCAGGGCACAGATACGCAGTATTTT
NA	TRBV4-3	TRBJ2-3	NA	CASSQVGTTTDTQYF	TGCGCCAGCAGCCAAGTGGGAACTACAACAGATACGCAGTATTTT
once	TRBV28	TRBJ1-1	TRBD1	CASSQLPGQGDTEAFF	TGTGCCAGCAGCCAACTACCGGGACAGGGAGACACTGAAGCTTTCTTT
NA	TRBV6-1	TRBJ1-5	NA	CASSEALWEYSNQPQHF	TGTGCCAGCAGTGAAGCGCTCTGGGAGTATAGCAATCAGCCCCAGCATTTT
once	TRBV10-1	TRBJ2-7	NA	CASSESPGRSYEQYF	TGCGCCAGCAGTGAGTCGCCAGGGAGGTCCTACGAGCAGTACTTC
once	TRBV28	TRBJ1-6	NA	CASSSAMWGPLHF	TGTGCCAGCAGTTCCGCTATGTGGGGACCCCTCCACTTT
once	TRBV2	TRBJ2-2	NA	CASSEVGQTPGELFF	TGTGCCAGCAGTGAGGTGGGGCAGACCCCCGGGGAGCTGTTTTTT
NA	TRBV6-5	TRBJ1-6	NA	CASSYGRPYSPLHF	TGTGCCAGCAGTTACGGCAGGCCCTATTCACCCCTCCACTTT
NA	TRBV9	TRBJ1-2	TRBD1	CASSVGGQANYGYTF	TGTGCCAGCAGCGTAGGTGGACAGGCTAACTATGGCTACACCTTC
NA	TRBV7-9	TRBJ2-1	TRBD2	CASSPLAGRVSSYNEQFF	TGTGCCAGCAGTCCTCTAGCGGGGAGGGTCAGCTCCTACAATGAGCAGTTCTTC
NA	TRBV7-8	TRBJ2-6	NA	CAITGRQSGANVLTF	TGTGCCATAACAGGACGGCAATCTGGGGCCAACGTCCTGACTTTC
NA	TRBV28	TRBJ2-7	TRBD2	CASSVGLARSYEQYF	TGTGCCAGCAGTGTGGGACTAGCGAGATCCTACGAGCAGTACTTC
NA	TRBV5-1	TRBJ2-1	NA	CASREGLQAYNEQFF	TGCGCCAGCAGGGAGGGACTTCAAGCCTACAATGAGCAGTTCTTC
NA	TRBV5-1	TRBJ2-5	TRBD1	CASSLPGQGALSQETQYF	TGCGCCAGCAGCCTACCGGGACAGGGGGCATTATCTCAAGAGACCCAGTACTTC
NA	TRBV9	TRBJ2-1	TRBD2	CASSVSGAGAYNEQFF	TGTGCCAGCAGCGTAAGCGGAGCGGGAGCCTACAATGAGCAGTTCTTC
NA	TRBV9	TRBJ1-2	NA	CASSGGPTVGYTF	TGTGCCAGCAGCGGTGGACCGACTGTTGGCTACACCTTC
NA	TRBV19	TRBJ1-5	NA	CASTTGDQPQHF	TGTGCCAGTACCACAGGAGATCAGCCCCAGCATTTT
NA	TRBV9	TRBJ1-2	NA	CASSVGLVLYGYTF	TGTGCCAGCAGCGTAGGTTTGGTTCTCTATGGCTACACCTTC
NA	TRBV7-9	TRBJ2-1	NA	CASSPGQYNEQFF	TGTGCCAGCAGCCCAGGACAGTACAATGAGCAGTTCTTC
NA	TRBV2	TRBJ2-3	NA	CASILYSTDTQYF	TGTGCCAGTATCCTCTATAGCACAGATACGCAGTATTTT
NA	TRBV15	TRBJ2-1	NA	CATSPGGMGYNEQFF	TGTGCCACCAGCCCCGGCGGTATGGGCTACAATGAGCAGTTCTTC
NA	TRBV19	TRBJ2-3	TRBD2	CASKTRLAGPTDTQYF	TGTGCCAGTAAAACCCGACTAGCGGGCCCGACAGATACGCAGTATTTT
NA	TRBV7-9	TRBJ1-6	NA	CASSTSEGGGSPLHF	TGTGCCAGCAGCACTTCGGAGGGGGGAGGATCACCCCTCCACTTT
NA	TRBV5-1	TRBJ2-3	NA	CASSSIVAYRGTTQYF	TGCGCCAGCAGCTCAATCGTGGCATATAGAGGGACTACGCAGTATTTT
NA	TRBV5-1	TRBJ1-2	NA	CASSWTARYGYTF	TGCGCCAGCAGCTGGACAGCCCGCTATGGCTACACCTTC
NA	TRBV5-6	TRBJ2-1	NA	CASSLYGSSYNEQFF	TGTGCCAGCAGCTTGTACGGAAGCTCCTACAATGAGCAGTTCTTC
NA	TRBV28	TRBJ1-5	NA	CASSWGSAQPQHF	TGTGCCAGCAGTTGGGGTTCTGCTCAGCCCCAGCATTTT
NA	TRBV7-2	TRBJ2-3	TRBD2	CASSLIFWTSASTDTQYF	TGTGCCAGCAGCTTAATATTCTGGACTAGCGCGAGCACAGATACGCAGTATTTT
NA	TRBV29-1	TRBJ2-7	TRBD2	CSGLAGTYEQYF	TGCAGCGGACTAGCGGGAACCTACGAGCAGTACTTC
NA	TRBV13	TRBJ2-7	NA	CASSLRQDTYEQYF	TGTGCCAGCAGCCTTAGACAGGATACCTACGAGCAGTACTTC
NA	TRBV5-1	TRBJ2-1	NA	CASSFGGARGEQFF	TGCGCCAGCAGCTTTGGCGGGGCCCGGGGCGAGCAGTTCTTC
NA	TRBV6-5	TRBJ2-7	NA	CASRLPRAPYEQYF	TGTGCCAGCAGGCTGCCCAGGGCGCCCTACGAGCAGTACTTC
NA	TRBV5-4	TRBJ2-7	TRBD2	CASSLTSSGSYEQYF	TGTGCCAGCAGCCTAACCTCTAGCGGATCCTACGAGCAGTACTTC
NA	TRBV28	TRBJ2-5	NA	CASRDIQETQYF	TGTGCCAGCCGGGACATTCAAGAGACCCAGTACTTC
NA	TRBV4-2	TRBJ2-3	TRBD2	CASSQGLAGSTDTQYF	TGTGCCAGCAGCCAAGGACTAGCGGGAAGCACAGATACGCAGTATTTT
NA	TRBV9	TRBJ2-1	NA	CASSAFSTLSYNEQFF	TGTGCCAGCAGCGCTTTTTCAACCCTCTCCTACAATGAGCAGTTCTTC
NA	TRBV4-1	TRBJ2-5	TRBD2	CASSPGTSGYQETQYF	TGCGCCAGCAGCCCCGGGACTAGCGGCTACCAAGAGACCCAGTACTTC
NA	TRBV5-4	TRBJ1-3	TRBD1	CASSPGGGSGNTIYF	TGTGCCAGCAGCCCAGGGGGTGGGTCTGGAAACACCATATATTTT
NA	TRBV4-1	TRBJ2-5	NA	CASSQGGVGKETQYF	TGCGCCAGCAGCCAAGGGGGGGTAGGAAAAGAGACCCAGTACTTC
NA	TRBV9	TRBJ2-7	TRBD1	CASSSGQGAYEQYF	TGTGCCAGCAGCTCGGGACAGGGGGCTTACGAGCAGTACTTC
NA	TRBV7-8	TRBJ2-5	NA	CASSPLLIFVQETQYF	TGTGCCAGCAGCCCGTTACTTATCTTTGTCCAAGAGACCCAGTACTTC
NA	TRBV6-4	TRBJ2-2	NA	CASSIEPTGELFF	TGTGCCAGCAGCATTGAGCCTACCGGGGAGCTGTTTTTT
NA	TRBV6-1	TRBJ1-1	TRBD1	CASSEGGQGNTEAFF	TGTGCCAGCAGTGAGGGGGGACAGGGAAACACTGAAGCTTTCTTT
NA	TRBV29-1	TRBJ1-1	TRBD1	CSVGGSGQGTTEAFF	TGCAGCGTGGGGGGCAGCGGACAGGGGACCACTGAAGCTTTCTTT
NA	TRBV5-4	TRBJ2-7	TRBD1	CASRWQGANEQYF	TGTGCCAGCAGGTGGCAGGGGGCTAATGAGCAGTACTTC
NA	TRBV7-2	TRBJ2-5	NA	CASSLVAFAETQYF	TGTGCCAGCAGCTTAGTAGCGTTTGCGGAGACCCAGTACTTC
NA	TRBV2	TRBJ1-2	NA	CASSPLSTGSYGYTF	TGTGCCAGCAGTCCACTTTCGACGGGCTCCTATGGCTACACCTTC
once	TRBV7-3	TRBJ1-2	TRBD1	CASSLEQGAGELTF	TGTGCCAGCAGCTTAGAGCAGGGGGCAGGTGAACTCACCTTC
once	TRBV7-6	TRBJ2-7	TRBD1	CASSPTGTGVHEQYF	TGTGCCAGCAGCCCGACCGGGACAGGGGTCCACGAGCAGTACTTC